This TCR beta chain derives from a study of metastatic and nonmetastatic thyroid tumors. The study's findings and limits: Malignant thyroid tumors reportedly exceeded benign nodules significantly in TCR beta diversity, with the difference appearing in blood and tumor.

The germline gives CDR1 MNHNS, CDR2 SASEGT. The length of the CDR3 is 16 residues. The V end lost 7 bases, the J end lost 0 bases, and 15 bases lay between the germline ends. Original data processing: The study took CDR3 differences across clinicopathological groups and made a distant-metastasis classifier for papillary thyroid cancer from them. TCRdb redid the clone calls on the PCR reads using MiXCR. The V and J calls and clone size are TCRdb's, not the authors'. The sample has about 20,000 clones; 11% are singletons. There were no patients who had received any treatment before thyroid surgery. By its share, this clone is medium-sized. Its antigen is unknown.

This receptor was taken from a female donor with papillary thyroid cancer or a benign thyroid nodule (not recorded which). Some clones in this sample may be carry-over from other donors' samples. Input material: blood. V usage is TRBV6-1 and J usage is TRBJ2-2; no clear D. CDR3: CASTRVRTPNTGELFF. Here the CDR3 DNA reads TGTGCCAGCACTCGGGTGAGAACGCCGAACACCGGGGAGCTGTTTTTT.